Sequencing of this TCR beta chain was carried out in a study of identical twins. There are 14 residues in the CDR3. Germline CDR1 SGHVS, CDR2 FNYEAQ. Trimming cost V 3 bases and J 5 bases, with 10 bases left between them. Study results and limitations: Memory repertoires showed no such pattern, whereas abundant cord blood beta clonotypes carried fewer insertions.

This clonotype was observed at least ten times. Antigen unknown. Template switching supplied a universal primer site; unique molecular identifiers were carried on the cDNA. In TCRdb, the 5' RACE reads were re-called with MiXCR into one record per CDR3 protein. The sample lists about 220,000 distinct CDR3 sequences, 6% to 8% seen once, with around 5% in the top ten. This sample was shared with a second study, whose subject was yellow fever vaccine responses in identical twins.

The TCR originated in a woman aged 18-30 years in good health. Sequences were obtained from CD8+ T cells sorted from blood. V usage is TRBV7-6 and J usage is TRBJ2-2; D possibly uses TRBD1 or TRBD2 (5 bases each). CDR3 sequence: CASSFRGATGELFF. For the CDR3, the DNA is TGTGCCAGCAGCTTCAGAGGGGCGACCGGGGAGCTGTTTTTT. Filled out from reference TRBV7-6 and TRBJ2-2, the complete variable domain reads GAGVSQSPRYKVTKRGQDVALRCDPISGHVSLYWYRQALGQGPEFLTYFNYEAQQDKSGLPNDRFSAERPEGSISTLTIQRTEQRDSAMYRCASSFRGATGELFFGEGSRLTVL.